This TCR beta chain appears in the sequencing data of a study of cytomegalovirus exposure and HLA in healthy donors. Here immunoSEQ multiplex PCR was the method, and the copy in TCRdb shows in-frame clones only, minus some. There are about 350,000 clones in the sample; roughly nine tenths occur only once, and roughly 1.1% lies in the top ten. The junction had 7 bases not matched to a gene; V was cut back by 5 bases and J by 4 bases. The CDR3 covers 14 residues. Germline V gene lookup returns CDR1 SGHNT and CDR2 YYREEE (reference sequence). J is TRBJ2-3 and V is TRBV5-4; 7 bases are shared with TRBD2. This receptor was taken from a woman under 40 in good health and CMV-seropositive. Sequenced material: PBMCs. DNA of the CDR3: TGTGCCAGCAGGCGGGACTATACGCCAGATACGCAGTATTTT. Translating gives CASRRDYTPDTQYF.